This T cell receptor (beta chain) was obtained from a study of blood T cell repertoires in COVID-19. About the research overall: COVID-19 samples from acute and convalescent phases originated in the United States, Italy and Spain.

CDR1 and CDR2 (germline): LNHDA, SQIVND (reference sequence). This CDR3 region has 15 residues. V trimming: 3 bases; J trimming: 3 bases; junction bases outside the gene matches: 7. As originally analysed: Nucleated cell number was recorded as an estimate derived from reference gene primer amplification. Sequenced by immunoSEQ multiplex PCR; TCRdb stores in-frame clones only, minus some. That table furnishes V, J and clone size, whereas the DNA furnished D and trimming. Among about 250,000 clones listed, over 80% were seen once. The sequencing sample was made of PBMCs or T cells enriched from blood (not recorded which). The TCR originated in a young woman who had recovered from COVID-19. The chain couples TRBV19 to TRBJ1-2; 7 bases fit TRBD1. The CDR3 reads CASSIFPGGYYGYTF. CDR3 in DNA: TGTGCCAGTAGTATTTTTCCAGGGGGTTACTATGGCTACACCTTC.